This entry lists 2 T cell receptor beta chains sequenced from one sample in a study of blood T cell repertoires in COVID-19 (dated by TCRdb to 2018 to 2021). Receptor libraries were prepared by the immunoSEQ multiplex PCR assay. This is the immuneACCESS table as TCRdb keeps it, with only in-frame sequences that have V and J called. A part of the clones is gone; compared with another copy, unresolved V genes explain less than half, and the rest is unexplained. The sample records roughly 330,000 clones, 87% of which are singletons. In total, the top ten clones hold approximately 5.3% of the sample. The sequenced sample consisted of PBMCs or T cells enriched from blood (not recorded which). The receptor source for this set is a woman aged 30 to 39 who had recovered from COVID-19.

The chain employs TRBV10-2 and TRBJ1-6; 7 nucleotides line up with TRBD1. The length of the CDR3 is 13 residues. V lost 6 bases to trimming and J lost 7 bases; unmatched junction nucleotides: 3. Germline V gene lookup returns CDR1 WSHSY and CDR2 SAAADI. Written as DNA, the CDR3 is TGCGCCAGCAGGGGGGGACAGAATTCACCCCTCCACTTT. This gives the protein CASRGGQNSPLHF.

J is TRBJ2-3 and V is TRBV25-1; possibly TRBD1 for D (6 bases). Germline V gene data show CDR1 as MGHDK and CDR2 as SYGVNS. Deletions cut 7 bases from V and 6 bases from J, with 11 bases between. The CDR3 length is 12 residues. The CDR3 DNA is TGTGCCAGCACTGGGGGCTGGGATACGCAGTATTTT. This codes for CASTGGWDTQYF.